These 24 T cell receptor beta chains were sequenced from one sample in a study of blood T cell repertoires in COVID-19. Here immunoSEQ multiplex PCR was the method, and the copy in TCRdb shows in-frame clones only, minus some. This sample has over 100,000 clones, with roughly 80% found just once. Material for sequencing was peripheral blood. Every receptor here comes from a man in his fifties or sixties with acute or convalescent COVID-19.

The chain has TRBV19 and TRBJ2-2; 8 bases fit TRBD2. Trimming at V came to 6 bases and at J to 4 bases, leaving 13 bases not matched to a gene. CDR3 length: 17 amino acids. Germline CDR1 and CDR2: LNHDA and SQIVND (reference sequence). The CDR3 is CASRGHSGTTPTGELFF. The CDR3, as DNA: TGTGCCAGTAGGGGACATAGCGGGACTACACCCACCGGGGAGCTGTTTTTT.

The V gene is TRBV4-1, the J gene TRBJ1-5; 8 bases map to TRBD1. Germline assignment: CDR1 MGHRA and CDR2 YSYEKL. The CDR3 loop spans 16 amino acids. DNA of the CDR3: TGCCCCCCCAGCCGACCGGGACAGGTACTCAATCAGCCCCAGCATTTT. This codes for CPPSRPGQVLNQPQHF.

The CDR3, as DNA: TGTGCCAGCAGCCATCCTCGGACAGGGGGAAACTATGGCTACACCTTC. Translating it yields CASSHPRTGGNYGYTF. The V and J genes are TRBV9 and TRBJ1-2; 10 bases agree with TRBD1. Germline assignment: CDR1 SGDLS and CDR2 YYNGEE. CDR3 length: 16 amino acids. Trimming took 4 bases from V and 2 from J; bases not matched to a gene: 8.

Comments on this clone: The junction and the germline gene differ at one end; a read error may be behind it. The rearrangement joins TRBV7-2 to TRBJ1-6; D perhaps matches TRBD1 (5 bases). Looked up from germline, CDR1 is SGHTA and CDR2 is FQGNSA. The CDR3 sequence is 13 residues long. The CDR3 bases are TGTGCCAGCAGCCAAAGAGACGAAGGGGTGTGGGACTTT. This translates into CASSQRDEGVWDF.

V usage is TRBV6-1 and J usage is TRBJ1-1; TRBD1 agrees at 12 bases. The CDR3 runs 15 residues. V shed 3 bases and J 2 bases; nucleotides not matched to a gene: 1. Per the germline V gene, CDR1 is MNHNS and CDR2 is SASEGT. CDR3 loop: CASSDGTGGNTEAFF. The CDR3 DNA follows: TGTGCCAGCAGTGATGGGACAGGGGGCAACACTGAAGCTTTCTTT.

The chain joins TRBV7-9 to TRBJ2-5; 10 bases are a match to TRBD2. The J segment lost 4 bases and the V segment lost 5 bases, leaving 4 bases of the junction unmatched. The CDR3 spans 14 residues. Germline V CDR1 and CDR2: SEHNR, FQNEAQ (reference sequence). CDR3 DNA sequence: TGTGCCAGCAGCCAGCGGGAGGGGGGAGAGACCCAGTACTTC. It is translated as CASSQREGGETQYF.

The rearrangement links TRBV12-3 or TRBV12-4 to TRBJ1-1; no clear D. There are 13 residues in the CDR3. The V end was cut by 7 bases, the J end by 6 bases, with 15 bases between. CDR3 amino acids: CASKRGMVAEAFF. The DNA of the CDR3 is TGTGCCAGCAAGAGAGGGATGGTCGCTGAAGCTTTCTTT.

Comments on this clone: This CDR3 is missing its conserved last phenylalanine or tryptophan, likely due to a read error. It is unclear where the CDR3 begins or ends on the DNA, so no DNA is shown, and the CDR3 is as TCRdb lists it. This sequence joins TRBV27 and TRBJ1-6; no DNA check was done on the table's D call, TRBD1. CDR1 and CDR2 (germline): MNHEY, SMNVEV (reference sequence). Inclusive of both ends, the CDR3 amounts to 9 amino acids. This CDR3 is CASKEDRGL.

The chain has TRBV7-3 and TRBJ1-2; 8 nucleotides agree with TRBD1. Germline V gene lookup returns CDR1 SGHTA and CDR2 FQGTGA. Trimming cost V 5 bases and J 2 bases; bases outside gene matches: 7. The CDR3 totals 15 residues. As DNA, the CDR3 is TGTGCCAGCAGCACAACCGGGACAGGAAACTATGGCTACACCTTC. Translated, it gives CASSTTGTGNYGYTF.

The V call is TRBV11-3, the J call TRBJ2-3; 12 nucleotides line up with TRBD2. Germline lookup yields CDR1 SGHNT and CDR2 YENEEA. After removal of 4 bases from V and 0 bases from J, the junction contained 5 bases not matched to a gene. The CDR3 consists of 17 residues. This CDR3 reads CASSSLGLAGSTDTQYF. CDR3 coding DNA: TGTGCCAGCAGCTCCCTAGGACTAGCGGGGAGCACAGATACGCAGTATTTT.

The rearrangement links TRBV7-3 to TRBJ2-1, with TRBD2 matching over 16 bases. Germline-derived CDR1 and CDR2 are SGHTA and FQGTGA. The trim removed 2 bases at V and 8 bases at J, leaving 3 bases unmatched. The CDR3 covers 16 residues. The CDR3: CASSLGTSGRVDEQFF. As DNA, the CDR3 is TGTGCCAGCAGCTTAGGGACTAGCGGGAGGGTCGATGAGCAGTTCTTC.

CDR3 loop: CASSLGEGYTF. CDR3 DNA: TGTGCCAGCAGTTTGGGCGAAGGCTACACCTTC. The J gene is TRBJ1-2, the V gene TRBV12-3 or TRBV12-4; no clear D. This CDR3 contains 11 residues. V dropped 3 bases and J dropped 8 bases, with 7 bases sitting between them.

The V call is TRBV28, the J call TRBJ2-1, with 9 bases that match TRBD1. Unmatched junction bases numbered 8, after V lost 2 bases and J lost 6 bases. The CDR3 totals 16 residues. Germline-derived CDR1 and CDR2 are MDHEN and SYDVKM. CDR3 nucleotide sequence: TGTGCCAGCAGTTTACCTGGGACAGGGCCTGTCAATGAGCAGTTCTTC. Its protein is CASSLPGTGPVNEQFF. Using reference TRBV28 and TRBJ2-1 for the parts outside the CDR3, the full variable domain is DVKVTQSSRYLVKRTGEKVFLECVQDMDHENMFWYRQDPGLGLRLIYFSYDVKMKEKGDIPEGYSVSREKKERFSLILESASTNQTSMYLCASSLPGTGPVNEQFFGPGTRLTVL.

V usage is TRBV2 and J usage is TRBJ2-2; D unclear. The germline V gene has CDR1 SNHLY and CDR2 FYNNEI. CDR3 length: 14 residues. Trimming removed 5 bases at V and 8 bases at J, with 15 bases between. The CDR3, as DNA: TGTGCCAGCAGTCCGCGCGACTGGTCGGGGGAGCTGTTTTTT. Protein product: CASSPRDWSGELFF.

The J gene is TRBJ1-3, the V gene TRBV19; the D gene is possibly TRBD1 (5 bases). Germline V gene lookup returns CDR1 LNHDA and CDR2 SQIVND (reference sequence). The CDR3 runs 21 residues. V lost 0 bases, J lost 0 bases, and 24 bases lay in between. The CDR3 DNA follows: TGTGCCAGTAGTATAGATTCCCCTCTCGTGGACAAGTTATACTCTGGAAACACCATATATTTT. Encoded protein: CASSIDSPLVDKLYSGNTIYF.

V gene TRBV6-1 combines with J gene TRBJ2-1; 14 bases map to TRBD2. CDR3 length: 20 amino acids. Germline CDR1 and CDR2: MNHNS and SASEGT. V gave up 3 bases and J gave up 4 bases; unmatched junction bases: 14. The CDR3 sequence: CASSDRAPGLAGALYNEQFF. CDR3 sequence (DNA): TGTGCCAGCAGTGATCGAGCCCCGGGACTAGCGGGGGCCTTATACAATGAGCAGTTCTTC.

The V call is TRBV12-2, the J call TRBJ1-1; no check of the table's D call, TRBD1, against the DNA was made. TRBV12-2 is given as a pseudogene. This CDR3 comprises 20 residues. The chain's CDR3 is CASRWLWTGKIKCVNTEAFF. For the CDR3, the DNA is TGTGCAAGTCGCTGGTTGTGGACAGGGAAAATTAAATGTGTGAACACTGAAGCTTTCTTT.

The CDR3 coding sequence is TGTGCCAGCTCACCAGAAGGGGGGGCTCGTTCACCCCTCCACTTT. Encoded protein: CASSPEGGARSPLHF. The rearrangement uses TRBV18 and TRBJ1-6; weak D call: TRBD1 (6 bases). Germline loops: CDR1 KGHSH, CDR2 LQKENI. CDR3 length: 15 residues. Trimming pared 2 bases from V and 9 bases from J, leaving 14 bases between.

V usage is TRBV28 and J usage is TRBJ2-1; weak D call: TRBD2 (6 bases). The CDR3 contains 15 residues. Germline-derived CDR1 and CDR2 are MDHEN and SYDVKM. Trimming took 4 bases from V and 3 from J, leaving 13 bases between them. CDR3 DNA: TGTGCCAGCAGTTCCCCGGGACTCCTCTACAATGAGCAGTTCTTC. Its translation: CASSSPGLLYNEQFF.

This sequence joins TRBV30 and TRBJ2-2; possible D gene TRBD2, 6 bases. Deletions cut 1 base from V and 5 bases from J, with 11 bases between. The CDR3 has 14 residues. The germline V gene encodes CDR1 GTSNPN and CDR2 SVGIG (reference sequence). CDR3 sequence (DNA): TGTGCCTGGAGTGCCTACGGAGGGACCGGGGAGCTGTTTTTT. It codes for CAWSAYGGTGELFF.

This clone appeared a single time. DNA for the CDR3: TGTGCCAGCAGCCGGGGCAGGCATAGCAATCAGCCCCAGCATTTT. This encodes CASSRGRHSNQPQHF. The J gene is TRBJ1-5, the V gene TRBV3-1 (or the pseudogene TRBV3-2), with D possibly matching TRBD1 (5 bases). Germline CDR1 is LGHDT and CDR2 is YNNKEL (reference sequence). Between the trimmed V and J ends, which lost 4 bases and 0 bases, there was a span of 10 bases. This CDR3 region has 15 residues.

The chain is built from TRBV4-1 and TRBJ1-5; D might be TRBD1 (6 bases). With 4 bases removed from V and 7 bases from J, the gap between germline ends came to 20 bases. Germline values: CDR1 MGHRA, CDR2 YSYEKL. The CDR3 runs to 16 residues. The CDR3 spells CASSLFGTRVGQPQHF. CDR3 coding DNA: TGCGCCAGCAGCCTCTTCGGGACAAGGGTAGGGCAGCCCCAGCATTTT.

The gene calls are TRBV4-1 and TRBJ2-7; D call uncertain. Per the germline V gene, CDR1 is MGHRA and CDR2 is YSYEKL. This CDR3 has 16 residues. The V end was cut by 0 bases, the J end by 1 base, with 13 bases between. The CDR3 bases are TGCGCCAGCAGCCAAGATGGGTCGGGTGGATCCTACGAGCAGTACTTC. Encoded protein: CASSQDGSGGSYEQYF.

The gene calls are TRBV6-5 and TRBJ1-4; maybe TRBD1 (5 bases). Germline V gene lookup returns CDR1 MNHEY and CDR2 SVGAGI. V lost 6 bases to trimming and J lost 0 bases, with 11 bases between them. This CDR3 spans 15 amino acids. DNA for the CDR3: TGTGCCAGCAGCCAAATACAGGCAACTAATGAAAAACTGTTTTTT. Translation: CASSQIQATNEKLFF.